The T cell receptor (beta chain) under discussion was sequenced for a study of blood T cells in healthy people across ages. Per germline, CDR1 MNHEY and CDR2 SMNVEV (reference sequence). The CDR3 has 12 residues. The ends lost 6 bases at V and 12 bases at J; junction bases unmatched: 6. The second PCR ran about 6 to 12 cycles with a sample-barcoded 5' primer and J-beta primers. In TCRdb, the 5' RACE reads were re-called with MiXCR into one record per CDR3 protein. The sample shows more than 1.4 million distinct CDR3 sequences, around 39% of them seen only once. The sequence was collected from a young woman in good health. The specimen was blood. This rearrangement joins TRBV27 to TRBJ2-7; 12 nucleotides agree with TRBD2. CDR3 coding DNA: TGTGCCAGCAGAAGACTAGCGGGAGAGACGTACTTC. As protein: CASRRLAGETYF.